Shown below are 27 T cell receptor beta chains from a single sample sequenced in a study of immune evolution from preneoplasia to lung adenocarcinoma. Data came from immunoSEQ multiplex PCR; TCRdb stores just in-frame clones and leaves some out. The data contain some 11,000 clones, about 78% of them singletons. Sequenced: FFPE minimally invasive lung adenocarcinoma tissue. The receptors were gathered from a person between 60 and 80 years old with lung adenocarcinoma.

The CDR3 reads CASLIPGQGGSPLHF. The CDR3 DNA reads as TGTGCCAGCCTCATTCCGGGACAGGGGGGTTCACCCCTCCACTTT. V usage is TRBV6-1 and J usage is TRBJ1-6; TRBD1 aligns across 11 bases. This CDR3 has 15 amino acids. V shed 8 bases, J shed 9 bases, and the junction held 9 bases outside the gene matches. Germline V CDR1 and CDR2: MNHNS, SASEGT.

The chain uses TRBV6-6 and TRBJ1-2; TRBD1 aligns across 9 bases. The germline gives CDR1 MNHNY, CDR2 SVGAGI (reference sequence). This CDR3 contains 15 residues. V lost 6 bases and J lost 4; bases outside the gene matches: 9. CDR3 in DNA: TGTGCCAGCAGATACGACAGGGGGACAGGCTATGGCTACACCTTC. Protein: CASRYDRGTGYGYTF.

The gene calls are TRBV19 and TRBJ1-1; no clear D gene. The V and J ends lost 3 bases and 5 bases respectively, with 16 bases between them. Germline CDR1 and CDR2: LNHDA and SQIVND (reference sequence). CDR3 size: 15 residues. CDR3 coding DNA: TGTGCCAGTAGTATTGCCAAAATCTCCAAGACTGAAGCTTTCTTT. This encodes CASSIAKISKTEAFF.

The chain recombines TRBV29-1 with TRBJ1-1; D may be TRBD1 (6 bases). Germline CDR1 and CDR2: SQVTM and ANQGSEA. The V gene lost 7 bases and the J gene lost 5 bases, with 17 bases spanning the gap. The CDR3 contains 13 residues. DNA for the CDR3: TGCAGCGCCAGGTTAGGGGGGCAGACTGAAGCTTTCTTT. Its translation is CSARLGGQTEAFF.

The chain has TRBV11-3 and TRBJ1-1; D is uncertain. Germline lookup yields CDR1 SGHNT and CDR2 YENEEA. Trimming removed 1 base at V and 0 bases at J, with 3 bases between. The CDR3 sequence is 13 residues long. The DNA for the CDR3 is TGTGCCAGCAGCTTAGTCCTGAACACTGAAGCTTTCTTT. This gives the protein CASSLVLNTEAFF.

The genes are TRBV7-2 and TRBJ1-6; D is possibly TRBD1 (6 bases). The V gene lost 1 base and the J gene lost 9 bases, with 19 bases spanning the gap. The germline gives CDR1 SGHTA, CDR2 FQGNSA. The CDR3 runs 17 residues. Here the CDR3 DNA reads TGTGCCAGCAGCTTAGACGCTTGGGGGGGCCCATTTTCACCCCTCCACTTT. It codes for CASSLDAWGGPFSPLHF. Together with reference TRBV7-2 and TRBJ1-6, the CDR3 gives the full variable domain: GAGVSQSPSNKVTEKGKDVELRCDPISGHTALYWYRQSLGQGLEFLIYFQGNSAPDKSGLPSDRFSAERTGGSVSTLTIQRTQQEDSAVYLCASSLDAWGGPFSPLHFGNGTRLTVT.

The chain recombines TRBV2 with TRBJ1-1; 7 bases are shared with TRBD1. The CDR3 spans 14 residues. Trimming cost V 4 bases and J 4 bases; bases outside gene matches: 6. The germline V gene has CDR1 SNHLY and CDR2 FYNNEI. The CDR3 loop reads CASSGQGMGTEAFF. The CDR3 bases are TGTGCCAGCAGTGGACAGGGTATGGGCACTGAAGCTTTCTTT.

This clone was seen once. This chain joins TRBV2 and TRBJ1-6; tentative D call: TRBD1 (6 bases). The CDR3 loop spans 15 amino acids. Germline-derived CDR1 and CDR2 are SNHLY and FYNNEI. Trimming stripped 3 bases from V and 5 bases from J, with 11 bases between. The CDR3 sequence: CASSEIQGHNSPLHF. The DNA of the CDR3 is TGTGCCAGCAGTGAGATACAGGGACATAATTCACCCCTCCACTTT.

A remark on this clone: Other DNA sequences in the same sample also yield this CDR3. The chain links TRBV11-1 to TRBJ2-1; D perhaps matches TRBD1 (5 bases). Germline V gene sequence: CDR1 SGHAT, CDR2 FQDESV (reference sequence). This CDR3 region has 15 residues. Trimming removed 2 bases from V and 8 bases from J, with 16 bases in between. CDR3 sequence (DNA): TGTGCCAGCAGCTTAACCCCCGACAGAGAGGATGAGCAGTTCTTC. Translation gives CASSLTPDREDEQFF.

This clone was observed once. This chain connects TRBV9 to TRBJ2-7, with D possibly called TRBD1 or TRBD2 (5 bases each). Germline V gene data show CDR1 as SGDLS and CDR2 as YYNGEE. The CDR3 has 14 residues. Between the trimmed V and J ends, which lost 2 bases and 7 bases, there was a span of 16 bases. This CDR3 is CASSVAGSSGEQYF. CDR3 sequence (DNA): TGTGCCAGCAGCGTTGCAGGGAGCTCGGGTGAGCAGTACTTC.

In its sample, this clone was seen a few times. The chain carries TRBV10-3 and TRBJ2-7; 11 bases are shared with TRBD2. The CDR3 length is 15 residues. Germline assignment: CDR1 ENHRY and CDR2 SYGVKD. Trimming cost V 2 bases and J 1 base; bases outside gene matches: 1. DNA for the CDR3: TGTGCCATCAGTGAGGGGACTAGCGGTTCCTACGAGCAGTACTTC. Translated: CAISEGTSGSYEQYF.

This clone was seen only a few times. The rearrangement joins TRBV7-9 to TRBJ2-1, with D possibly being TRBD1 (5 bases). Germline V gene data show CDR1 as SEHNR and CDR2 as FQNEAQ (reference sequence). The V end lost 4 bases, the J end lost 1 base, and 11 bases lay between the germline ends. This CDR3 comprises 15 residues. CDR3 amino acids: CASSSPGSSYNEQFF. The CDR3 region has the DNA TGTGCCAGCAGCTCCCCAGGGTCGTCCTACAATGAGCAGTTCTTC. The complete variable domain, with remaining parts taken from reference TRBV7-9 and TRBJ2-1, reads DTGVSQNPRHKITKRGQNVTFRCDPISEHNRLYWYRQTLGQGPEFLTYFQNEAQLEKSRLLSDRFSAERPKGSFSTLEIQRTEQGDSAMYLCASSSPGSSYNEQFFGPGTRLTVL.

This chain joins TRBV11-3 and TRBJ2-7; TRBD2 agrees at 8 bases. CDR1 is SGHNT, CDR2 YENEEA, per germline. With 6 bases clipped from V and 4 bases from J, the junction kept 11 bases outside the gene matches. The CDR3 has 15 amino acids. CDR3 DNA sequence: TGTGCCAGCAGTCGGCCGGGACTAGAGGGTTACGAGCAGTACTTC. Its protein product is CASSRPGLEGYEQYF.

The CDR3: CASSLESGGSQETQYF. CDR3 nucleotides: TGTGCCAGCAGCTTAGAGTCGGGCGGGTCCCAAGAGACCCAGTACTTC. This chain uses TRBV11-3 with TRBJ2-5; D is perhaps TRBD2 (5 bases). V dropped 0 bases and J dropped 1 base, with 12 bases sitting between them. The CDR3 runs to 16 residues. The germline gives CDR1 SGHNT, CDR2 YENEEA.

This clone was observed a single time. The chain joins TRBV7-2 to TRBJ1-3; 11 positions agree with TRBD1. Germline lookup yields CDR1 SGHTA and CDR2 FQGNSA. CDR3 size: 15 residues. With 5 bases clipped from V and 4 bases from J, the junction kept 4 bases outside the gene matches. The CDR3 protein is CASSLGTGGGNTIYF. The CDR3 DNA sequence: TGTGCCAGCAGCCTCGGGACAGGGGGAGGAAACACCATATATTTT.

The CDR3 bases are TGTGCCAGCAGCACCCCACTCGCACAGGGGCCCCAAGAGACCCAGTACTTC. Protein sequence: CASSTPLAQGPQETQYF. The J gene is TRBJ2-5, the V gene TRBV11-3; TRBD1 aligns across 7 bases. CDR3 length: 17 residues. Germline V lookup: CDR1 SGHNT, CDR2 YENEEA. J gave up 1 base and V 5 bases, and 13 bases lay outside the gene matches.

V and J are TRBV14 and TRBJ1-2, with a tentative D call TRBD1 (5 bases). The CDR3 consists of 13 residues. Germline V lookup: CDR1 SGHDN, CDR2 FVKESK. V was clipped by 1 base and J by 4 bases, with 7 bases between them. The CDR3 loop is CASSQGGGYGYTF. The DNA of the CDR3 is TGTGCCAGCAGCCAAGGCGGGGGCTATGGCTACACCTTC.

This rearrangement joins TRBV30 to TRBJ2-7; D unclear. V was clipped by 2 bases and J by 3 bases, with 17 bases between them. This CDR3 has 15 amino acids. Germline lookup yields CDR1 GTSNPN and CDR2 SVGIG (reference sequence). This CDR3 is CAWSPPWWVDYEQYF. The CDR3 DNA sequence: TGTGCCTGGAGTCCCCCCTGGTGGGTTGACTACGAGCAGTACTTC.

This chain uses TRBV15 with TRBJ2-3; weak D call: TRBD1 (6 bases). Looked up from germline, CDR1 is LNHNV and CDR2 is YYDKDF (reference sequence). The CDR3 contains 15 residues. V gave up 5 bases and J gave up 8 bases, with 20 bases separating them. The DNA for the CDR3 is TGTGCCACCAGCGGAACTGGGACAATCCTTTCTACGCAGTATTTT. Protein: CATSGTGTILSTQYF.

V and J are TRBV27 and TRBJ2-7; 8 bases line up with TRBD2. Germline V gives CDR1 MNHEY, CDR2 SMNVEV (reference sequence). The CDR3 length is 14 residues. V lost 3 bases, J lost 4 bases, and 5 bases stayed unmatched. CDR3 sequence: CASSFSGSLYEQYF. As DNA, the CDR3 is TGTGCCAGCAGTTTCAGCGGGAGTTTGTACGAGCAGTACTTC.

V is TRBV28 and J is TRBJ2-7; 11 bases line up with TRBD2. The CDR3 runs 14 residues. Trimming at V came to 7 bases and at J to 4 bases, leaving 6 bases not matched to a gene. Germline assignment: CDR1 MDHEN and CDR2 SYDVKM. In DNA form, the CDR3 reads TGTGCCAGCAAACTAGCGGGAGATGGGTACGAGCAGTACTTC. It specifies CASKLAGDGYEQYF.

The rearrangement links TRBV19 to TRBJ2-7, with D possibly being TRBD1 or TRBD2 (5 bases each). Germline-derived CDR1 and CDR2 are LNHDA and SQIVND (reference sequence). Between the trimmed V and J ends, which lost 3 bases and 0 bases, there was a span of 21 bases. This CDR3 comprises 18 residues. The CDR3 DNA follows: TGTGCCAGTAGTATTAGAGGGGCCCAAACGCAGAGCTCCTACGAGCAGTACTTC. The encoded protein is CASSIRGAQTQSSYEQYF.

This chain links TRBV10-1 with TRBJ2-7; 9 nucleotides line up with TRBD1. With V trimmed by 11 bases and J by 0 bases, 2 bases remained unmatched. Germline V lookup: CDR1 WNHNN, CDR2 SYGVQD (reference sequence). The CDR3 sequence is 12 residues long. The CDR3 loop is CADRGDSYEQYF. In nucleotides, the CDR3 is TGCGCCGACAGGGGGGACTCCTACGAGCAGTACTTC.

This chain joins TRBV4-1 and TRBJ2-7, with TRBD2 as a possible D gene (5 bases). Germline CDR1 is MGHRA and CDR2 is YSYEKL. This CDR3 contains 15 residues. Between the trimmed V and J ends, which lost 0 bases and 2 bases, there was a span of 11 bases. The CDR3 bases are TGCGCCAGCAGCCAAGATGAGGGCAGACCCTACGAGCAGTACTTC. Protein sequence: CASSQDEGRPYEQYF.

The sample holds a few counts of this clone. The genes are TRBV7-2 and TRBJ2-3, with TRBD2 identical over 8 bases. Trimming cost V 5 bases and J 14 bases; bases outside gene matches: 15. There are 14 residues in the CDR3. The germline CDR1 and CDR2 sequences are SGHTA and FQGNSA. The chain's CDR3 is CASSPRRGDPPRYF. As DNA, the CDR3 is TGTGCCAGCAGCCCGAGGCGGGGGGACCCGCCGCGGTATTTT.

The chain is built from TRBV7-9 and TRBJ2-1; 8 nucleotides agree with TRBD1. The germline V gene has CDR1 SEHNR and CDR2 FQNEAQ (reference sequence). V gave up 1 base and J gave up 7 bases; unmatched junction bases: 3. The CDR3 has 14 residues. CDR3 region: CASSLGQGANEQFF. CDR3 coding DNA: TGTGCCAGCAGCTTAGGGCAGGGGGCGAATGAGCAGTTCTTC.

V is TRBV27 and J is TRBJ1-1; a weak D match, TRBD1 (5 bases). The ends were cut back, 5 bases at V and 4 bases at J, with 11 bases in the middle. The CDR3 length is 13 residues. CDR1 and CDR2 from the germline V gene are MNHEY and SMNVEV (reference sequence). The CDR3 DNA follows: TGTGCCAGCAGTCCGTCTACAGGCACTGAAGCTTTCTTT. Its protein is CASSPSTGTEAFF.